The 14 T cell receptor beta chains presented below share a single source sample, sequenced in a study of beta chain features in type 1 diabetes. Reverse transcription of all isolated RNA meant that expressed TCRB transcripts were sequenced. The protocol was immunoSEQ multiplex PCR, while the TCRdb copy is restricted to in-frame clones and leaves out a portion. This table has hundreds of thousands of clones, about 14% appearing once. The sequencing input was naive CD4+ T cells from blood. The source is a man aged 18 to 29 in good health.

The chain combines TRBV5-8 with TRBJ1-2; no clear D gene. Per germline, CDR1 SGHTS and CDR2 YDEGEE. This CDR3 spans 11 amino acids. Trimming cost V 4 bases and J 6 bases, with 7 bases left between them. The CDR3 spells CASSLIHGYTF. The CDR3 DNA reads as TGTGCCAGCAGCCTAATCCATGGCTACACCTTC.

V usage is TRBV5-4 and J usage is TRBJ2-5; tentative D call: TRBD1 (6 bases). Germline CDR1 SGHNT, CDR2 YYREEE (reference sequence). The CDR3 runs to 13 residues. Deletions cut 0 bases from V and 3 bases from J, with 6 bases between. CDR3 DNA sequence: TGTGCCAGCAGCTTGGACAGGGAAGAGACCCAGTACTTC. Encoded protein: CASSLDREETQYF.

There are a few counts of this clone. The chain is built from TRBV27 and TRBJ2-5; TRBD2 matches at 10 bases. Germline loops: CDR1 MNHEY, CDR2 SMNVEV (reference sequence). The CDR3 runs to 15 residues. Germline trimming cut 2 bases from V and 3 bases from J; bases unmatched to any gene: 3. The CDR3 loop reads CASSLRAGGKETQYF. The CDR3, as DNA: TGTGCCAGCAGTTTACGAGCGGGAGGGAAAGAGACCCAGTACTTC.

The chain uses TRBV28 and TRBJ2-4; D may match TRBD1 or TRBD2 (5 bases each). The CDR3 loop spans 16 amino acids. The germline V gene encodes CDR1 MDHEN and CDR2 SYDVKM. The V and J ends lost 7 bases and 0 bases respectively, with 16 bases between them. The DNA for the CDR3 is TGTGCCAGCACTACCTCGGGGCTGCTAGCCAAAAACATTCAGTACTTC. Its translation: CASTTSGLLAKNIQYF.

The J gene is TRBJ2-3, the V gene TRBV5-1; tentative D call: TRBD2 (6 bases). The CDR3 has 13 residues. The germline CDR1 and CDR2 sequences are SGHRS and YFSETQ. V was pared by 2 bases and J by 5 bases, with 9 bases between. In DNA, the CDR3 is TGCGCCAGCAGCTTAATGGGGGGAGATACGCAGTATTTT. Translated, it gives CASSLMGGDTQYF.

The V call is TRBV18, the J call TRBJ2-2; 11 positions match TRBD2. The germline V gene has CDR1 KGHSH and CDR2 LQKENI. CDR3 length equals 15 residues. V was clipped by 2 bases and J by 5 bases; unmatched bases: 1. This chain's CDR3 is CASSPTSGRTGELFF. The CDR3 DNA is TGTGCCAGCTCACCAACTAGCGGGAGAACCGGGGAGCTGTTTTTT.

V and J are TRBV29-1 and TRBJ1-1; tentatively, D is TRBD1 (5 bases). V was shortened by 3 bases and J by 1 base, with 12 bases between the two germline ends. The length of the CDR3 is 14 residues. Germline CDR1 and CDR2: SQVTM and ANQGSEA. DNA of the CDR3: TGCAGCGTTGAGCCCCGGACACAGAACACTGAAGCTTTCTTT. This gives the protein CSVEPRTQNTEAFF.

The chain carries TRBV20-1 and TRBJ1-4; D gene ambiguous. This CDR3 has 11 residues. V lost 3 bases, J lost 9 bases, and 8 bases lay in between. The germline V gene has CDR1 DFQATT and CDR2 SNEGSKA (reference sequence). CDR3: CSARAGKKLFF. Here the CDR3 DNA reads TGCAGTGCTAGGGCAGGAAAAAAACTGTTTTTT.

This clone was seen only a few times. This sequence joins TRBV19 and TRBJ2-2, with 8 bases matching TRBD1. Trimming removed 11 bases from V and 4 bases from J; junction bases left unmatched: 3. The germline V gene has CDR1 LNHDA and CDR2 SQIVND (reference sequence). There are 12 residues in the CDR3. DNA for the CDR3: TGTGCCGGACAGGGAATCACCGGGGAGCTGTTTTTT. Translated, it gives CAGQGITGELFF.

A few counts support this clone. The chain has TRBV7-2 and TRBJ2-3; D might be TRBD1 (5 bases). Germline V gives CDR1 SGHTA, CDR2 FQGNSA. This CDR3 comprises 13 residues. Trimming cost V 6 bases and J 1 base, with 8 bases left between them. The CDR3, as DNA: TGTGCCAGCAGACAAGGGGGCACAGATACGCAGTATTTT. This translates into CASRQGGTDTQYF.

This clone was recorded a few times. The V gene is TRBV15, the J gene TRBJ1-2; D uncertain. The V gene's germline CDR1 is LNHNV and CDR2 YYDKDF (reference sequence). Trimming cost V 3 bases and J 7 bases, with 15 bases left between them. CDR3 length: 14 residues. The CDR3 DNA reads TGTGCCACCAGCAGGGACGGGAGGCCGGTTGGCTACACCTTC. It is translated as CATSRDGRPVGYTF.

The chain is built from TRBV2 and TRBJ2-1; TRBD1 matches at 10 bases. Germline V gene sequence: CDR1 SNHLY, CDR2 FYNNEI. Losses at the gene ends were 7 bases for V and 5 bases for J; bases not matched to a gene: 11. CDR3 length: 16 amino acids. The DNA of the CDR3 is TGTGCCAGCAAAGCGGCGGGACAGGGGTTCGACAATGAGCAGTTCTTC. Amino acid sequence: CASKAAGQGFDNEQFF.

The V call is TRBV29-1, the J call TRBJ2-1; perhaps TRBD1 as D (5 bases). With 6 bases removed from V and 7 bases from J, the gap between germline ends came to 13 bases. Germline V gene lookup returns CDR1 SQVTM and CDR2 ANQGSEA. CDR3 size: 12 residues. This CDR3 is CSVGHPSNEQFF. The CDR3 DNA reads as TGCAGCGTAGGACACCCTTCGAATGAGCAGTTCTTC.

This clone was counted between two and nine times. The chain carries TRBV7-7 and TRBJ2-1; D may be TRBD2 (6 bases). CDR1 and CDR2 from the germline V gene are SSHAT and FNYEAQ (reference sequence). V lost 5 bases and J 9 bases, leaving 14 bases between the germline ends. CDR3 length: 13 residues. CDR3 sequence: CASSPGSFGEQFF. CDR3 DNA: TGTGCCAGCAGCCCCGGGAGTTTTGGTGAGCAGTTCTTC.